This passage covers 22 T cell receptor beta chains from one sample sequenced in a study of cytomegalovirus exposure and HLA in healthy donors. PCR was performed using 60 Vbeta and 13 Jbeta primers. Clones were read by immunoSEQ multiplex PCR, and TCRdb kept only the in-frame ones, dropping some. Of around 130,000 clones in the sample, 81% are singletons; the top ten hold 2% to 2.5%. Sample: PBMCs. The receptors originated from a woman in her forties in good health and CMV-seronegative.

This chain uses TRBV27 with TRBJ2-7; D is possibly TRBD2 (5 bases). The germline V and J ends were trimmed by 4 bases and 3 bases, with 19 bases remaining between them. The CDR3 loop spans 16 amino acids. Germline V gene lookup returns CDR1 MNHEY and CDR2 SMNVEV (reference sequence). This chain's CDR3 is CASSSHLETNYYEQYF. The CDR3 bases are TGTGCCAGCAGTTCCCACCTCGAGACTAACTACTACGAGCAGTACTTC.

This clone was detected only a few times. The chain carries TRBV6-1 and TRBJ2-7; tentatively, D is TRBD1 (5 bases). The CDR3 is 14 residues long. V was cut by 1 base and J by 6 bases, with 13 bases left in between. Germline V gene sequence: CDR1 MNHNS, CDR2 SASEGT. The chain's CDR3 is CASSEGQGIGEQYF. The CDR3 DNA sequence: TGTGCCAGCAGTGAAGGGCAGGGCATTGGCGAGCAGTACTTC.

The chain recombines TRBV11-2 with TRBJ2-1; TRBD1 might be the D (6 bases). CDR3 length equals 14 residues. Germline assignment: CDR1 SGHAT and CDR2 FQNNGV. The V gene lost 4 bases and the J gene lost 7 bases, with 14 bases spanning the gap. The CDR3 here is CASSSFEGENEQFF. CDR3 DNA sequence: TGTGCCAGCAGCTCGTTTGAGGGGGAGAATGAGCAGTTCTTC.

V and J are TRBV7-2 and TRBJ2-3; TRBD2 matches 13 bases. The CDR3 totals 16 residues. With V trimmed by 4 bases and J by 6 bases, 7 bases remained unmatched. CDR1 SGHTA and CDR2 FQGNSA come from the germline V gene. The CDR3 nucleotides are TGTGCCAGCAGCTGGGGGACTAGCGGGATCGGGGATACGCAGTATTTT. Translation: CASSWGTSGIGDTQYF.

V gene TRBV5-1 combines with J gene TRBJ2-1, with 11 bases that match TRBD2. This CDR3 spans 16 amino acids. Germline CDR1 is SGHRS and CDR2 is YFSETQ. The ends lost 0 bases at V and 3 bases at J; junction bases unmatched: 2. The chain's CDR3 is CASSLDSGGGYNEQFF. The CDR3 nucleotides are TGCGCCAGCAGCTTGGATAGCGGGGGGGGCTACAATGAGCAGTTCTTC.

CDR3 loop: CASSLEVGGPHEQYF. Here the CDR3 DNA reads TGTGCCAGCAGTCTGGAGGTGGGAGGACCCCACGAGCAGTACTTC. This sequence joins TRBV27 and TRBJ2-7; a weak D match, TRBD2 (6 bases). V lost 5 bases to trimming and J lost 5 bases, with 19 bases between them. Germline lookup yields CDR1 MNHEY and CDR2 SMNVEV (reference sequence). The CDR3 is made up of 15 amino acids.

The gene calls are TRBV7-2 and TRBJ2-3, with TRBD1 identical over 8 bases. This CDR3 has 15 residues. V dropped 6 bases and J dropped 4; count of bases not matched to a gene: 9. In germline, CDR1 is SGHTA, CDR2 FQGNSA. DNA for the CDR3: TGTGCCAGCAGAACTCGACAGGGGAAGGCAGATACGCAGTATTTT. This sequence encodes CASRTRQGKADTQYF.

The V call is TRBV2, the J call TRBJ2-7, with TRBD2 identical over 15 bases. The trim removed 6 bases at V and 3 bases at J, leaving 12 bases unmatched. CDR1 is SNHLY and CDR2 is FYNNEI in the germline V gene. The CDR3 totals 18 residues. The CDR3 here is CASRDGTSGGSRFYEQYF. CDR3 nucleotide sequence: TGTGCCAGCAGGGACGGGACTAGCGGGGGGTCAAGGTTCTACGAGCAGTACTTC. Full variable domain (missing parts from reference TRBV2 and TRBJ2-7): EPEVTQTPSHQVTQMGQEVILRCVPISNHLYFYWYRQILGQKVEFLVSFYNNEISEKSEIFDDQFSVERPDGSNFTLKIRSTKLEDSAMYFCASRDGTSGGSRFYEQYFGPGTRLTVT.

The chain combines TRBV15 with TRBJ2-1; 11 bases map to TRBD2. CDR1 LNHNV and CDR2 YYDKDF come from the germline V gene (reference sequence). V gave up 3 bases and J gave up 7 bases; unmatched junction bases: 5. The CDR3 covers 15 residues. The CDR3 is CATSRPGTSGNEQFF. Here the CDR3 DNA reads TGTGCCACCAGCAGGCCCGGGACTAGCGGTAATGAGCAGTTCTTC.

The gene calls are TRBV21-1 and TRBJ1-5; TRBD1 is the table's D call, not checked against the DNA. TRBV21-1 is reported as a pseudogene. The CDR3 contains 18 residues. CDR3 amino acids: CASSRIPSVLRATQPQHF. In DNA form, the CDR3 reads TGTGCCAGCAGCAGAATTCCTTCCGTTCTCAGGGCCACTCAGCCCCAGCATTTT.

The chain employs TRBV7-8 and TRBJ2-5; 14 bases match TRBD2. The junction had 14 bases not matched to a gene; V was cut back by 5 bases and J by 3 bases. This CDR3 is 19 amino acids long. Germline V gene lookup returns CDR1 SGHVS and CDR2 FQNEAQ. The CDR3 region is CASSLGLAGGKGAEETQYF. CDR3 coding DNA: TGTGCCAGCAGCCTCGGACTAGCGGGGGGAAAGGGGGCGGAAGAGACCCAGTACTTC.

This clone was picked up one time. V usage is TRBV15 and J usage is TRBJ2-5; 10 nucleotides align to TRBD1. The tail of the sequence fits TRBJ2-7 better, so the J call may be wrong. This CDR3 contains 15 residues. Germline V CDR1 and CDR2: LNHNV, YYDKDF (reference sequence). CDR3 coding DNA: TGTGCCACCAGCACCCGGGACAGGGGTCTTTACGAGCAGTACTTC. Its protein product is CATSTRDRGLYEQYF.

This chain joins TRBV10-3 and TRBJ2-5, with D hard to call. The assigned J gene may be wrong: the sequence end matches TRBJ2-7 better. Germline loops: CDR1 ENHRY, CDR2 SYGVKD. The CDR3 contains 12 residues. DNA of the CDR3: TGTGCCATCGGGTCGCCAGGCTACGAGCAGTACTTC. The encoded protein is CAIGSPGYEQYF.

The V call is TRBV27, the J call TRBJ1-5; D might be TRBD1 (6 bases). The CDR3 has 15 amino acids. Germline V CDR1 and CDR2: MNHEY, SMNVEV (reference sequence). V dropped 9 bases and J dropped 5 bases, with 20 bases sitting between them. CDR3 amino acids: CARQIFNRAHQPQHF. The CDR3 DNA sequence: TGTGCCAGACAAATTTTTAACAGGGCCCATCAGCCCCAGCATTTT.

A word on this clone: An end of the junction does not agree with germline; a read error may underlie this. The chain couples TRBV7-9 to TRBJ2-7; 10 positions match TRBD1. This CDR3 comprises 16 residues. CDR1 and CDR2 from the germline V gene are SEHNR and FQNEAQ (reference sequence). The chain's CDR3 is CSSSLASTGGGHEQYF. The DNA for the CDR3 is TGTTCCAGCAGCTTAGCTTCGACAGGGGGCGGGCACGAGCAGTACTTC.

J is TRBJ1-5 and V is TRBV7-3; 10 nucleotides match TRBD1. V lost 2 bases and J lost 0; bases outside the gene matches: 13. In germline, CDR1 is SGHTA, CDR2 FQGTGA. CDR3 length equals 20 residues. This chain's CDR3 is CASSLGRGQGSPHSNQPQHF. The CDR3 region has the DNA TGTGCCAGCAGCTTAGGTAGGGGACAGGGGTCACCCCATAGCAATCAGCCCCAGCATTTT.

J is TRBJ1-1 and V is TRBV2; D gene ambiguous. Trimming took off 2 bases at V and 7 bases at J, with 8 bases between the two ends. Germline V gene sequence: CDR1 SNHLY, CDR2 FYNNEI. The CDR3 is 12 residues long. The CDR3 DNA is TGTGCCAGCAGTGAACGTCCCTTTGAAGCTTTCTTT. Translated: CASSERPFEAFF.

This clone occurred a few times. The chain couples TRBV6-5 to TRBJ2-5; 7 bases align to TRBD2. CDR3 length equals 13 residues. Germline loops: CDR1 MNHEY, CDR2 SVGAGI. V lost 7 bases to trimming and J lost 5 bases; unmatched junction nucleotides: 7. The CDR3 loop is CASTMTSPETQYF. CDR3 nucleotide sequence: TGTGCCAGCACTATGACTAGCCCGGAGACCCAGTACTTC.

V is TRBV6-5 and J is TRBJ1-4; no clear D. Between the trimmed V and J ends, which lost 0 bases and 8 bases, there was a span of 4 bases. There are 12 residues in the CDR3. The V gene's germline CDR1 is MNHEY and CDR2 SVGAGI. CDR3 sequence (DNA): TGTGCCAGCAGTTACTCGGAGGAAAAACTGTTTTTT. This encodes CASSYSEEKLFF.

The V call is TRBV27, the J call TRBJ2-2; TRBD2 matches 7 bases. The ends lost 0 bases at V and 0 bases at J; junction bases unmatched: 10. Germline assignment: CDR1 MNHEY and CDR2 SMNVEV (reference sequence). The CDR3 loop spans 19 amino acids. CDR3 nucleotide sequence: TGTGCCAGCAGTTTATCACCCGGCCTAGCGGATACGAACACCGGGGAGCTGTTTTTT. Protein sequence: CASSLSPGLADTNTGELFF.

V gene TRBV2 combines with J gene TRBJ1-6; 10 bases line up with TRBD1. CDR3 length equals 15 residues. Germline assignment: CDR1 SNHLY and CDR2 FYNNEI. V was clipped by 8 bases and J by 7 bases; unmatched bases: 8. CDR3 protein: CASLGQGLKNSPLHF. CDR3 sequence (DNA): TGTGCCAGCCTGGGACAGGGGCTTAAAAATTCACCCCTCCACTTT.

CDR3 bases: TGTGCCAGCAGCGTGGAAACCTCGACAGGGGCGGGTGGCTACACCTTC. It codes for CASSVETSTGAGGYTF. This chain connects TRBV9 to TRBJ1-2, with 8 positions matching TRBD1. The V segment lost 2 bases and the J segment 7 bases; nucleotides outside the gene matches: 13. CDR3 length equals 16 residues. Per the germline V gene, CDR1 is SGDLS and CDR2 is YYNGEE. Drawing the rest from reference TRBV9 and TRBJ1-2, the complete variable domain is DSGVTQTPKHLITATGQRVTLRCSPRSGDLSVYWYQQSLDQGLQFLIQYYNGEERAKGNILERFSAQQFPDLHSELNLSSLELGDSALYFCASSVETSTGAGGYTFGSGTRLTVV.